Each of the 22 T cell receptor beta chains below was sequenced from the same sample in a study of OX40 agonist ivuxolimab in advanced cancers. Here immunoSEQ multiplex PCR was the method, and the copy in TCRdb shows in-frame clones only, minus some. The table has approximately 82,000 clones, approximately 87% seen once. The sequenced sample was CD4+ or CD8+ T cells sorted from blood, obtained in a trial of the OX40 agonist ivuxolimab. The source is an adult with an advanced solid tumor such as melanoma, head and neck, liver or kidney cancer.

The chain carries TRBV19 and TRBJ2-3, with TRBD1 identical over 7 bases. Germline loops: CDR1 LNHDA, CDR2 SQIVND (reference sequence). The CDR3 has 14 amino acids. After removal of 6 bases from V and 10 bases from J, the junction contained 13 bases not matched to a gene. The CDR3 DNA follows: TGTGCCAGTAGACGCGACAGGGACGAGGGTGCGCAGTATTTT. Translated: CASRRDRDEGAQYF.

The V call is TRBV10-3, the J call TRBJ2-5; possible D gene TRBD2, 6 bases. Germline CDR1 and CDR2: ENHRY and SYGVKD. This CDR3 has 16 residues. Trimming stripped 4 bases from V and 1 base from J, with 16 bases between. The DNA for the CDR3 is TGTGCCATCAGTGCGTCCGTGGGTAGCGGCCAAGAGACCCAGTACTTC. Translating gives CAISASVGSGQETQYF.

This chain uses TRBV30 with TRBJ2-2, with D possibly being TRBD1 (6 bases). Trimming stripped 3 bases from V and 1 base from J, with 15 bases between. Germline V CDR1 and CDR2: GTSNPN, SVGIG (reference sequence). The CDR3 covers 16 residues. The DNA of the CDR3 is TGTGCCTGGAGGGTTCCCGAGACAGGGAACACCGGGGAGCTGTTTTTT. Its translation: CAWRVPETGNTGELFF.

V is TRBV4-1 and J is TRBJ1-1; possible D gene TRBD1, 6 bases. The germline CDR1 and CDR2 sequences are MGHRA and YSYEKL. The CDR3 contains 15 residues. V was clipped by 0 bases and J by 6 bases, with 14 bases between them. The CDR3 DNA is TGCGCCAGCAGCCAAGAGCAGGGGCTCGTCTCTGAAGCTTTCTTT. Translating gives CASSQEQGLVSEAFF.

The CDR3 DNA follows: TGTGCCAGCAGCGACCCGGGACAGGGGTTCTCCTACGAGCAGTACTTC. Its translation: CASSDPGQGFSYEQYF. The rearrangement uses TRBV7-9 and TRBJ2-7, with 10 bases that match TRBD1. Trimming cost V 5 bases and J 0 bases; bases outside gene matches: 7. Germline CDR1 SEHNR, CDR2 FQNEAQ (reference sequence). The CDR3 runs to 16 residues.

This clone has more than one count but fewer than ten. The chain uses TRBV5-6 and TRBJ2-5; perhaps D is TRBD1 or TRBD2 (5 bases each). This CDR3 comprises 13 residues. V lost 4 bases and J lost 4, with 11 bases in between. Looked up from germline, CDR1 is SGHDT and CDR2 is YYEEEE. CDR3 DNA: TGTGCCAGCAGCGGGGTGGGGGTAGAGACCCAGTACTTC. Translated: CASSGVGVETQYF.

The V and J genes are TRBV19 and TRBJ2-5, with TRBD1 identical over 10 bases. Germline V gene data show CDR1 as LNHDA and CDR2 as SQIVND (reference sequence). V shed 7 bases and J 1 base; nucleotides not matched to a gene: 6. CDR3 length: 15 amino acids. In nucleotides, the CDR3 is TGTGCCAGTACCCCGGGACAGGGGCCCCAAGAGACCCAGTACTTC. Translated, it gives CASTPGQGPQETQYF.

This clone was seen many times. The chain couples TRBV5-6 to TRBJ2-7; unclear D gene. In germline, CDR1 is SGHDT, CDR2 YYEEEE. CDR3 size: 14 residues. Trimming removed 1 base at V and 2 bases at J, with 10 bases between. The CDR3 region has the DNA TGTGCCAGCAGCTTGCGTCTAGTCCCCTACGAGCAGTACTTC. As protein: CASSLRLVPYEQYF.

The gene calls are TRBV7-3 and TRBJ2-2; 9 bases are a match to TRBD1. CDR3 size: 14 residues. V was pared by 1 base and J by 11 bases, with 5 bases of the junction left unmatched. Germline loops: CDR1 SGHTA, CDR2 FQGTGA. The chain's CDR3 is CASSLSGTGSELFF. CDR3 nucleotides: TGTGCCAGCAGCTTAAGTGGGACAGGGAGTGAGCTGTTTTTT.

The J gene is TRBJ1-1, the V gene TRBV4-2; D is ambiguous. Trimming took off 0 bases at V and 1 base at J, with 9 bases between the two ends. This CDR3 is 15 amino acids long. Germline CDR1 is LGHNA and CDR2 is YNFKEQ. CDR3 in amino acids: CASSQDTRGNTEAFF. The CDR3 nucleotides read TGTGCCAGCAGCCAAGATACCCGGGGGAACACTGAAGCTTTCTTT.

This chain uses TRBV28 with TRBJ1-2, with D tentatively TRBD1 (5 bases). Germline V lookup: CDR1 MDHEN, CDR2 SYDVKM. The length of the CDR3 is 13 residues. Between the trimmed V and J ends, which lost 3 bases and 4 bases, there was a span of 9 bases. CDR3 DNA sequence: TGTGCCAGCAGTTTTGGGGCGAGCTATGGCTACACCTTC. Protein: CASSFGASYGYTF.

The chain employs TRBV7-9 and TRBJ1-4, with a tentative D call TRBD1 (6 bases). This CDR3 region has 14 residues. Between the trimmed V and J ends, which lost 8 bases and 2 bases, there was a span of 12 bases. Germline CDR1 and CDR2: SEHNR and FQNEAQ (reference sequence). CDR3 in amino acids: CASGWGATNEKLFF. The CDR3 nucleotides are TGTGCCAGCGGATGGGGGGCGACTAATGAAAAACTGTTTTTT.

As DNA, the CDR3 is TGTGCCAGCAGGGTGGACAGGGCGTCAGGCTACACCTTC. Protein product: CASRVDRASGYTF. The chain combines TRBV6-1 with TRBJ1-2; 8 nucleotides match TRBD1. This CDR3 spans 13 amino acids. Germline V gene lookup returns CDR1 MNHNS and CDR2 SASEGT. V shed 6 bases and J 8 bases; nucleotides not matched to a gene: 8.

V usage is TRBV4-3 and J usage is TRBJ2-3; D might be TRBD1 (6 bases). The CDR3 is made up of 16 amino acids. Germline V CDR1 and CDR2: LGHNA, YSLEER. Trimming stripped 1 base from V and 3 bases from J, with 14 bases between. CDR3 nucleotides: TGCGCCAGCAGCCAAGGAACAGGGTTTCGGACAGATACGCAGTATTTT. This gives the protein CASSQGTGFRTDTQYF.

The CDR3 region has the DNA TGCGCCAGCAGCCAGGGACTAGCGAACACCGGGGAGCTGTTTTTT. Translated, it gives CASSQGLANTGELFF. The V and J genes are TRBV4-3 and TRBJ2-2; 8 bases match TRBD2. The germline gives CDR1 LGHNA, CDR2 YSLEER. This CDR3 is 15 amino acids long. J was trimmed by 0 bases and V by 3 bases; bases with no gene match: 0.

V gene TRBV9 combines with J gene TRBJ1-5; 7 nucleotides match TRBD1. The CDR3 is 14 residues long. With 7 bases clipped from V and 2 bases from J, the junction kept 6 bases outside the gene matches. The germline CDR1 and CDR2 sequences are SGDLS and YYNGEE. The CDR3 DNA is TGTGCCAGCGCAACAGGGGCCGGCAATCAGCCCCAGCATTTT. Translating it yields CASATGAGNQPQHF.

V and J are TRBV1 and TRBJ1-5; TRBD1 is taken as the D call from the table, unchecked against the DNA. TRBV1 is assigned pseudogene status. CDR3 length equals 16 residues. This CDR3 is CTSTAGTRVSNQPQHF. For the CDR3, the DNA is TGCACCAGTACCGCCGGGACAAGGGTTAGCAATCAGCCCCAGCATTTT.

The V and J genes are TRBV6-6 and TRBJ1-2, with 8 bases lining up with TRBD1. The V and J ends lost 6 bases and 5 bases, in that order; junction bases with no gene match: 11. This CDR3 spans 15 amino acids. Germline V gene sequence: CDR1 MNHNY, CDR2 SVGAGI (reference sequence). CDR3 region: CASRSNRQGIYGYTF. Here the CDR3 DNA reads TGTGCCAGCAGATCCAATCGACAGGGGATTTATGGCTACACCTTC.

A single count supports this clone. This rearrangement joins TRBV4-2 to TRBJ2-3, with no clear D. The CDR3 totals 14 residues. The ends were cut back, 1 base at V and 5 bases at J, with 10 bases in the middle. The V gene's germline CDR1 is LGHNA and CDR2 YNFKEQ. The CDR3 protein is CASSQVGGLDTQYF. DNA of the CDR3: TGTGCCAGCAGCCAAGTCGGCGGCCTAGATACGCAGTATTTT.

As regards this clone: The same CDR3 also results from other DNA sequences found in this sample. The J gene is TRBJ2-7, the V gene TRBV29-1; D not certain. The V and J ends lost 4 bases and 4 bases respectively, with 14 bases between them. The CDR3 runs 13 residues. CDR1 is SQVTM and CDR2 is ANQGSEA in the germline V gene. CDR3 bases: TGCAGCGTTGCAGTCAGGCTGGGATACGAGCAGTACTTC. The encoded protein is CSVAVRLGYEQYF.

The rearrangement links TRBV4-2 to TRBJ2-5, with 9 bases lining up with TRBD2. The CDR3 runs 17 residues. With 1 base clipped from V and 5 bases from J, the junction kept 11 bases outside the gene matches. Looked up from germline, CDR1 is LGHNA and CDR2 is YNFKEQ. The CDR3 is CASSQAQVASGGETQYF. CDR3 bases: TGTGCCAGCAGCCAAGCACAGGTGGCCAGCGGGGGGGAGACCCAGTACTTC.

The gene calls are TRBV7-2 and TRBJ2-2, with 7 positions matching TRBD1. CDR1 is SGHTA, CDR2 FQGNSA, per germline. This CDR3 region has 16 residues. The ends lost 5 bases at V and 0 bases at J; junction bases unmatched: 6. CDR3 nucleotides: TGTGCCAGCAGCCCCACCGGGACAGCGAACACCGGGGAGCTGTTTTTT. It encodes CASSPTGTANTGELFF.